This paragraph reports one T cell receptor beta chain. Its target is unknown. These data originate in a study of blood T cells in healthy people across ages. Study results and caveats: Naive T cell percentage showed a strong correlation with the diversity of TCR beta. Donors of long life had a larger count of naive CD4+ cells and greater diversity than aged donors.

The use of a sample-barcoded 5' primer and a J-beta primer mix characterized a second PCR of about 6 to 11 cycles. Each cDNA was tagged by a template-switch adaptor containing 12 random nucleotides. In TCRdb, the 5' RACE reads were re-called with MiXCR into one record per CDR3 protein. The sample contains around 1,700,000 distinct CDR3 sequences, 25% to 30% of which appear only once. Germline V CDR1 and CDR2: SGDLS, YYNGEE. This CDR3 contains 15 residues. V lost 4 bases and J lost 10; bases outside the gene matches: 12. The chain couples TRBV9 to TRBJ2-1; 9 nucleotides match TRBD1. Input material: blood. The sequence was collected from a woman aged 30 to 39 in good health. This CDR3 reads CASSTPGQGGEEQFF. The CDR3 nucleotides read TGTGCCAGCAGCACCCCGGGACAGGGAGGTGAGGAGCAGTTCTTC.